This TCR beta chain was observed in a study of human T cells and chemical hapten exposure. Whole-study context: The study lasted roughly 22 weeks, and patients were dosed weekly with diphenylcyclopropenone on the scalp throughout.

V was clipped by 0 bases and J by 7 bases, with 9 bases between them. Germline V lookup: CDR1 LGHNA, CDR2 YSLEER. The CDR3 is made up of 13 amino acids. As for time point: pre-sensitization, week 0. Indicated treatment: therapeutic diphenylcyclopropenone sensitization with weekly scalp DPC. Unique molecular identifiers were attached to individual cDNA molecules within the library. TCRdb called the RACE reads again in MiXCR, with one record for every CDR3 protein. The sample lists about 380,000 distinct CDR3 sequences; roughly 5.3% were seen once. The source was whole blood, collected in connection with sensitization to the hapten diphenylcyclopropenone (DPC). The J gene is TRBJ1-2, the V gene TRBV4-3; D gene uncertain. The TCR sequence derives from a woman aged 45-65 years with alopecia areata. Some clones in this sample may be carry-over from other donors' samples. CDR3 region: CASSQETGVGYTF. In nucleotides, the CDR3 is TGCGCCAGCAGCCAAGAAACCGGAGTTGGCTACACCTTC.